The rows below give T cell receptor beta chains drawn from one sample of a study of blood T cell repertoires in COVID-19. This table comes from immunoSEQ multiplex PCR, and its TCRdb copy is limited to in-frame clones, with some not included. The sample records 90,000 to 140,000 clones, around 84% being singletons. The sequenced sample was peripheral blood. These receptors were collected from a woman aged 80 or older with acute or convalescent COVID-19. Both conserved end residues are part of each CDR3. Each record gives: J gene, V gene, CDR3 protein.

J: TRBJ2-3
V: TRBV7-2
CDR3: CASSLRAGTDTQYF

J: TRBJ2-1
V: TRBV6-4
CDR3: CASSEGTSGRESYNEQFF

J: TRBJ1-5
V: TRBV18
CDR3: CASSPLGGRNQPQHF

J: TRBJ1-2
V: TRBV5-1
CDR3: CASSWDPGQADGYTF

J: TRBJ2-2
V: TRBV24-1
CDR3: CACGVAGELFF

J: TRBJ1-5
V: TRBV27
CDR3: CASSGPIYNQPQHF

J: TRBJ1-3
V: TRBV6-5
CDR3: CASRTPSGNTIYF

J: TRBJ1-5
V: TRBV2
CDR3: CASSRERSQPQHF

J: TRBJ2-5
V: TRBV5-1
CDR3: CASSLGQGGETQYF

J: TRBJ2-5
V: TRBV24-1
CDR3: CATSEPGTGGVQYF

J: TRBJ2-7
V: TRBV28
CDR3: CASSLSGTSSYEQYF

J: TRBJ1-1
V: TRBV18
CDR3: CASSPIKGTGVTEAFF

J: TRBJ1-5
V: TRBV4-1
CDR3: CASSQVYGGAQHF

J: TRBJ1-1
V: TRBV19
CDR3: CASSPGGPATEAFF

J: TRBJ2-1
V: TRBV11-3
CDR3: CASSSYPDSNEQFF

J: TRBJ2-1
V: TRBV15
CDR3: CATSRDFGGNEQFF

J: TRBJ2-3
V: TRBV21-1
CDR3: CASSKGQGSTDTQYF

J: TRBJ2-7
V: TRBV15
CDR3: CATTPTSGMYEQYF

J: TRBJ2-5
V: TRBV19
CDR3: CASRGRSGSLETQYF

J: TRBJ2-1
V: TRBV6-1
CDR3: CASSESGGWTHHEQFF

J: TRBJ2-1
V: TRBV6-6
CDR3: CATQDYRSEQFF

J: TRBJ2-1
V: TRBV27
CDR3: CASSYSGASYNEQFF

J: TRBJ2-2
V: TRBV19
CDR3: CASSAQDGELFF

J: TRBJ2-7
V: TRBV12-5
CDR3: CASGKGLAIVEQYF

J: TRBJ2-1
V: TRBV24-1
CDR3: CATSDPLVVNEQFF

J: TRBJ1-1
V: TRBV14
CDR3: CASSRDRGAFF

J: TRBJ1-5
V: TRBV4-2
CDR3: CASSLRENSNQPQHF

J: TRBJ2-3
V: TRBV2
CDR3: CASGITDTQYF

J: TRBJ2-1
V: TRBV2
CDR3: CASADGTGGRNEQFF

J: TRBJ1-6
V: TRBV6-5
CDR3: CASLGGESSPLHF